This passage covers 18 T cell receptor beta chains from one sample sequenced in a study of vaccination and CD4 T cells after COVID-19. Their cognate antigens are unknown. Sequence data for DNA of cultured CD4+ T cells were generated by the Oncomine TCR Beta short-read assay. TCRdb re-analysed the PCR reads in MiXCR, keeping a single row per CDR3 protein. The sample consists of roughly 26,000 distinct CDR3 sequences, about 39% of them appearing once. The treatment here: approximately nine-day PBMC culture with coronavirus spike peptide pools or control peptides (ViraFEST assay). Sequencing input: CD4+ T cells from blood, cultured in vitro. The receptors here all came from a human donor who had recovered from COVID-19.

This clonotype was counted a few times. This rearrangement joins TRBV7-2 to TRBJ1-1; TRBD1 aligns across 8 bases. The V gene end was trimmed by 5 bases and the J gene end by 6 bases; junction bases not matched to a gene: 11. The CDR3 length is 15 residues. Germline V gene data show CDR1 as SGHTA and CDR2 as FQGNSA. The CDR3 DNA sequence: TGTGCCAGCAGCCCCCAGCTGCAGGGGGCGTCTGAAGCTTTCTTT. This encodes CASSPQLQGASEAFF.

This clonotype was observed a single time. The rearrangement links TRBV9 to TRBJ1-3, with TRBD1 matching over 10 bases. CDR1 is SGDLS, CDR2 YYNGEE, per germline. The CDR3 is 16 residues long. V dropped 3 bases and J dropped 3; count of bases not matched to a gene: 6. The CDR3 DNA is TGTGCCAGCAGCGCCAGACAGGGGGCTTATGGAAACACCATATATTTT. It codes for CASSARQGAYGNTIYF.

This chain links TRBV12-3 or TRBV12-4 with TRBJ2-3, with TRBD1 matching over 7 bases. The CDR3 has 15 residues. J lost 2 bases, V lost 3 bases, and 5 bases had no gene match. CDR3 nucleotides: TGTGCCAGCAGTTTCGGAACAGGGGTCACAGATACGCAGTATTTT. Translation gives CASSFGTGVTDTQYF.

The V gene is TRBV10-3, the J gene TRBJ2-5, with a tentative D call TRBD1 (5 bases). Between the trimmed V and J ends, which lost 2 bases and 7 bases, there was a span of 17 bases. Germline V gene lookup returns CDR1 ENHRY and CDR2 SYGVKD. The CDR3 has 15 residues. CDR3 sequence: CAISEPLAGAGTQYF. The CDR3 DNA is TGTGCCATCAGTGAGCCTTTGGCTGGGGCCGGGACCCAGTACTTC.

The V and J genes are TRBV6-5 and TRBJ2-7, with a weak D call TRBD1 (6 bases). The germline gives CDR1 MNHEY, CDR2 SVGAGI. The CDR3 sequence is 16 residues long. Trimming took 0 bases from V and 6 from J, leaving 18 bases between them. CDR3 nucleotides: TGTGCCAGCAGTTACTCGACCTCGACAGGACTTAGCGAGCAGTACTTC. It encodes CASSYSTSTGLSEQYF.

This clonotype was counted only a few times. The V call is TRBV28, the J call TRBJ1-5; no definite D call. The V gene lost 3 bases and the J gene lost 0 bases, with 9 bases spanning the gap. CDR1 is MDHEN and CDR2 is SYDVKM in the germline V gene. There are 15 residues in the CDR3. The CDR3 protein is CASSFFGDSNQPQHF. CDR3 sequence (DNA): TGTGCCAGCAGTTTTTTCGGTGATAGCAATCAGCCCCAGCATTTT.

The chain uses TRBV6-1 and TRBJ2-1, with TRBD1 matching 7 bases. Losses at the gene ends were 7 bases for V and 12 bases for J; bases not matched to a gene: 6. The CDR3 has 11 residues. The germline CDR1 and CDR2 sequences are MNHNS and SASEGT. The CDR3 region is CASTTGEGQFF. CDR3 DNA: TGTGCCAGCACCACAGGGGAAGGGCAGTTCTTC.

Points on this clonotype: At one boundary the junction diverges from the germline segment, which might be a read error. The CDR3 region is CASSLGGNDYNSPLRF. The CDR3 DNA follows: TGCGCCAGCAGCTTGGGGGGGAACGACTATAATTCACCCCTCCGCTTT. This rearrangement joins TRBV5-1 to TRBJ1-6, with D possibly matching TRBD1 (5 bases). The germline gives CDR1 SGHRS, CDR2 YFSETQ. This CDR3 is built from 16 residues.

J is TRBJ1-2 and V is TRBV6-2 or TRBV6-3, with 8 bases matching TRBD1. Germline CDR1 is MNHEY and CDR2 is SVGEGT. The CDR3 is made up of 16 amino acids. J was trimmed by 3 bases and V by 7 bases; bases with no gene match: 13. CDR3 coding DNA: TGTGCCAGCAAGGGACAGGCCCAGCCACCCCACTATGGCTACACCTTC. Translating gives CASKGQAQPPHYGYTF.

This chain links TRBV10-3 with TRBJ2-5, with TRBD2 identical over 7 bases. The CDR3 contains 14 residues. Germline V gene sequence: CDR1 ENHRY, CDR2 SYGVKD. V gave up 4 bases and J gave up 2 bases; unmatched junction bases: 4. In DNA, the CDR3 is TGTGCCATCAGTGGGCGGACTAGACAAGAGACCCAGTACTTC. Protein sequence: CAISGRTRQETQYF.

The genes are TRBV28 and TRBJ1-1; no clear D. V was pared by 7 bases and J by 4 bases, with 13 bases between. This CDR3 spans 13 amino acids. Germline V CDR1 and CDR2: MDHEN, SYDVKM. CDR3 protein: CASTPWSGTEAFF. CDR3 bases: TGTGCCAGCACTCCGTGGAGCGGCACTGAAGCTTTCTTT.

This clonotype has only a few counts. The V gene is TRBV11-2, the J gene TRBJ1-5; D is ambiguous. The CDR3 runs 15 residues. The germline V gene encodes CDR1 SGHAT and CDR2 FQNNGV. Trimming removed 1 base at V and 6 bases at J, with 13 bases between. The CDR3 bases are TGTGCCAGCAGCTTAGGACTCGAGGGTTCTCAGCCCCAGCATTTT. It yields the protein CASSLGLEGSQPQHF.

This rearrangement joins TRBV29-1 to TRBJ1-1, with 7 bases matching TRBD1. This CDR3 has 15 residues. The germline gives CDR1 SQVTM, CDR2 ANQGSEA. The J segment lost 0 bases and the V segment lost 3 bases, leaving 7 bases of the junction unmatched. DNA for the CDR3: TGCAGCGTTGACAGGGGGTGGGCTATGAACACTGAAGCTTTCTTT. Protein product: CSVDRGWAMNTEAFF.

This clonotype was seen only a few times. CDR3 DNA sequence: TGTGCCAGCAGTGCGCACGGGACAGAGTGGAATCAGCCCCAGCATTTT. Protein sequence: CASSAHGTEWNQPQHF. V gene TRBV12-3 or TRBV12-4 combines with J gene TRBJ1-5, with 7 bases identical to TRBD1. V gave up 5 bases and J gave up 4 bases; unmatched junction bases: 11. The CDR3 is made up of 16 amino acids.

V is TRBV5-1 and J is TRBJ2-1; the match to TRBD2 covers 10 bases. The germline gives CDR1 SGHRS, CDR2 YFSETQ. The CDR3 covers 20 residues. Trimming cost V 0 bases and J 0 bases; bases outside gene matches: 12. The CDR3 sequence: CASSLARASGRPRSYNEQFF. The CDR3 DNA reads TGCGCCAGCAGCTTGGCCAGGGCTAGCGGGAGACCTCGCTCCTACAATGAGCAGTTCTTC.

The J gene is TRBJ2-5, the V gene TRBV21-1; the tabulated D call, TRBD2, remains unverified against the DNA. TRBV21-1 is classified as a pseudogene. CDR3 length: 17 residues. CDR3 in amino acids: CASSKVAASGDQETQYF. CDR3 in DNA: TGTGCCAGCAGCAAAGTTGCGGCTAGCGGGGACCAAGAGACCCAGTACTTC.

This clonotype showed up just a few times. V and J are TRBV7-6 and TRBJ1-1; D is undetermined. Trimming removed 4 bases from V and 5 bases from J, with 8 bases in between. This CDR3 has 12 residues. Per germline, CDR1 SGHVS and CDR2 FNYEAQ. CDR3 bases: TGTGCCAGCAGCTCGTGGCGGACTGAAGCTTTCTTT. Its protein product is CASSSWRTEAFF.

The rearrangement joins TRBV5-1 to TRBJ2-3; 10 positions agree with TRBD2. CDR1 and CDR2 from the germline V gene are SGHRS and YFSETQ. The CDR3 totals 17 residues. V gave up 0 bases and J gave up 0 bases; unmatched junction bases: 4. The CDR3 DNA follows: TGCGCCAGCAGCTTGGCCAAGACTAGCGGGAGCACAGATACGCAGTATTTT. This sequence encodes CASSLAKTSGSTDTQYF.